The 30 T cell receptor beta chains presented below share a single source sample, sequenced in a study of T cells in Graves' hyperthyroidism and ophthalmopathy. Amplified regions were TCR beta CDR3 sequences from RNA transcripts. The TCR CDR3 first-round RT-PCR relied on the HTBI primer set. TCRdb called the multiplex PCR reads again in MiXCR, with one record for every CDR3 protein. The sample consists of 340,000 or so distinct CDR3 sequences, 16% of them appearing once. Input material: blood. These receptors all stem from a man aged 25-45 years with Graves' hyperthyroidism.

The rearrangement uses TRBV19 and TRBJ2-2; the D is unclear. The V gene lost 1 base and the J gene lost 3 bases, with 15 bases spanning the gap. The length of the CDR3 is 17 residues. The germline V gene has CDR1 LNHDA and CDR2 SQIVND (reference sequence). CDR3 in DNA: TGTGCCAGTAGTATAGTAGGTAGGGATGCCGACACCGGGGAGCTGTTTTTT. This codes for CASSIVGRDADTGELFF.

In this sample, this clonotype turned up many times. V and J are TRBV28 and TRBJ2-3; tentatively, D is TRBD1 or TRBD2 (7 bases each). CDR3 length: 15 residues. Germline V gene sequence: CDR1 MDHEN, CDR2 SYDVKM. The ends were cut back, 6 bases at V and 8 bases at J, with 21 bases in the middle. CDR3 nucleotides: TGTGCCAGCAGCGACGCGGGAGAGGGGGCTGGTACGCAGTATTTT. Its translation is CASSDAGEGAGTQYF.

This clonotype was detected ten times or more. The V and J genes are TRBV7-2 and TRBJ1-5, with D hard to call. The CDR3 is 13 amino acids. CDR1 is SGHTA and CDR2 is FQGNSA in the germline V gene. Between the trimmed V and J ends, which lost 5 bases and 4 bases, there was a span of 9 bases. DNA of the CDR3: TGTGCCAGCAGCGTCGCGAAGAATCAGCCCCAGCATTTT. Protein product: CASSVAKNQPQHF.

V usage is TRBV27 and J usage is TRBJ1-5; D unresolved. The CDR3 runs to 15 residues. Germline V gene lookup returns CDR1 MNHEY and CDR2 SMNVEV (reference sequence). V lost 8 bases to trimming and J lost 0 bases, with 14 bases between them. CDR3 in amino acids: CASLPVGSSNQPQHF. The CDR3, as DNA: TGTGCCAGCTTGCCAGTAGGGAGTAGCAATCAGCCCCAGCATTTT.

The J gene is TRBJ2-1, the V gene TRBV6-2 or TRBV6-3; the match to TRBD2 covers 7 bases. The V gene's germline CDR1 is MNHEY and CDR2 SVGEGT. The CDR3 has 11 residues. V lost 9 bases to trimming and J lost 8 bases; unmatched junction nucleotides: 4. The CDR3 loop reads CASQRGDEQFF. CDR3 nucleotide sequence: TGTGCCAGTCAACGGGGGGATGAGCAGTTCTTC.

This clonotype has only a few counts. This chain links TRBV15 with TRBJ1-1; D is perhaps TRBD1 (6 bases). The CDR3 has 18 residues. The germline V gene encodes CDR1 LNHNV and CDR2 YYDKDF (reference sequence). The V and J ends lost 0 bases and 1 base respectively, with 18 bases between them. The CDR3 loop reads CATSRDRVRGVRNTEAFF. CDR3 nucleotide sequence: TGTGCCACCAGCAGAGATCGGGTCAGGGGAGTTAGGAACACTGAAGCTTTCTTT.

The sample holds many counts of this clonotype. The chain recombines TRBV29-1 with TRBJ1-1, with TRBD1 identical over 7 bases. The CDR3 covers 12 residues. In germline, CDR1 is SQVTM, CDR2 ANQGSEA. V lost 3 bases and J lost 4; bases outside the gene matches: 2. CDR3 residues: CSVEGQSTEAFF. The CDR3 DNA follows: TGCAGCGTTGAGGGACAGTCCACTGAAGCTTTCTTT.

This clonotype was counted at least ten times. The chain joins TRBV2 to TRBJ1-6; D unresolved. CDR1 is SNHLY, CDR2 FYNNEI, per germline. The CDR3 contains 16 residues. V lost 5 bases and J 2 bases, leaving 13 bases between the germline ends. The CDR3 protein is CASSRDLSPYNSPLHF. As DNA, the CDR3 is TGTGCCAGCAGTAGGGATCTAAGCCCCTATAATTCACCCCTCCACTTT.

This chain connects TRBV5-5 to TRBJ1-2; perhaps TRBD1 as D (5 bases). V was trimmed by 4 bases and J by 8 bases, leaving 12 bases between them. Germline CDR1 is SGHKS and CDR2 is YYEKEE (reference sequence). This CDR3 spans 12 amino acids. CDR3 loop: CASSLSQGGYTF. In DNA, the CDR3 is TGTGCCAGCAGCCTGTCTCAGGGAGGCTACACCTTC. The full variable domain, rest sourced from reference TRBV5-5 and TRBJ1-2, is DAGVTQSPTHLIKTRGQQVTLRCSPISGHKSVSWYQQVLGQGPQFIFQYYEKEERGRGNFPDRFSARQFPNYSSELNVNALLLGDSALYLCASSLSQGGYTFGSGTRLTVV.

This clonotype was counted ten times or more. The rearrangement uses TRBV7-3 and TRBJ2-5; possibly TRBD1 or TRBD2 for D (5 bases each). Deletions cut 2 bases from V and 3 bases from J, with 13 bases between. Germline V gives CDR1 SGHTA, CDR2 FQGTGA. The CDR3 totals 15 residues. The CDR3 protein is CASSLVGTVEETQYF. The CDR3 bases are TGTGCCAGCAGCTTAGTTGGGACCGTTGAAGAGACCCAGTACTTC.

This clonotype was counted ten times or more. The rearrangement uses TRBV30 and TRBJ1-6; unclear D gene. Germline V gene sequence: CDR1 GTSNPN, CDR2 SVGIG (reference sequence). Trimming took off 0 bases at V and 6 bases at J, with 6 bases between the two ends. This CDR3 comprises 13 residues. The CDR3 sequence is CAWSVYANSPLHF. CDR3 DNA sequence: TGTGCCTGGAGTGTATATGCTAATTCACCCCTCCACTTT.

This clonotype has a count of ten or more. The chain links TRBV7-2 to TRBJ2-2, with TRBD2 matching 9 bases. CDR1 is SGHTA, CDR2 FQGNSA, per germline. The CDR3 extends over 15 amino acids. V was pared by 4 bases and J by 6 bases, with 6 bases of the junction left unmatched. DNA of the CDR3: TGTGCCAGCAGCTCCGTAGCGGGAGCCCCCGGGGAGCTGTTTTTT. This translates into CASSSVAGAPGELFF.

This clonotype was counted ten times or more. V and J are TRBV28 and TRBJ2-7; possibly TRBD1 or TRBD2 for D (5 bases each). The CDR3 is 14 residues long. The ends were cut back, 7 bases at V and 0 bases at J, with 13 bases in the middle. The germline gives CDR1 MDHEN, CDR2 SYDVKM. Here the CDR3 DNA reads TGTGCCAGCATGGGGGTTATGGACTCCTACGAGCAGTACTTC. Translated: CASMGVMDSYEQYF.

The rearrangement uses TRBV7-9 and TRBJ2-3; D perhaps matches TRBD2 (5 bases). CDR1 and CDR2 from the germline V gene are SEHNR and FQNEAQ (reference sequence). The CDR3 runs to 17 residues. Between the trimmed V and J ends, which lost 2 bases and 2 bases, there was a span of 17 bases. The DNA of the CDR3 is TGTGCCAGCAGCTTATTCTCGGCAGCGGCGGTCACAGATACGCAGTATTTT. It codes for CASSLFSAAAVTDTQYF. Full variable domain (outside the CDR3, taken from reference TRBV7-9 and TRBJ2-3): DTGVSQNPRHKITKRGQNVTFRCDPISEHNRLYWYRQTLGQGPEFLTYFQNEAQLEKSRLLSDRFSAERPKGSFSTLEIQRTEQGDSAMYLCASSLFSAAAVTDTQYFGPGTRLTVL.

This clonotype was detected ten times or more. V and J are TRBV30 and TRBJ1-5, with a possible D match to TRBD1 (6 bases). The CDR3 extends over 13 amino acids. Germline V gives CDR1 GTSNPN, CDR2 SVGIG (reference sequence). V lost 4 bases to trimming and J lost 3 bases, with 10 bases between them. CDR3 sequence (DNA): TGTGCCTGGAACAGGGAGCCCAATCAGCCCCAGCATTTT. Translation: CAWNREPNQPQHF. Combining the CDR3 with reference TRBV30 and TRBJ1-5 gives the whole variable domain SQTIHQWPATLVQPVGSPLSLECTVEGTSNPNLYWYRQAAGRGLQLLFYSVGIGQISSEVPQNLSASRPQDRQFILSSKKLLLSDSGFYLCAWNREPNQPQHFGDGTRLSIL.

V usage is TRBV27 and J usage is TRBJ2-2; either TRBD1 or TRBD2 may supply D (5 bases each). This CDR3 contains 15 residues. From germline, CDR1 is MNHEY and CDR2 SMNVEV (reference sequence). The V end lost 4 bases, the J end lost 7 bases, and 16 bases lay between the germline ends. CDR3 amino acids: CASSWGLGRDGELFF. Written as DNA, the CDR3 is TGTGCCAGCAGTTGGGGGTTGGGTCGGGACGGGGAGCTGTTTTTT.

This clonotype has a count of ten or more. This chain links TRBV3-1 with TRBJ1-1; weak D call: TRBD1 (5 bases). From germline, CDR1 is LGHDT and CDR2 YNNKEL (reference sequence). Trimming removed 0 bases from V and 10 bases from J, with 9 bases in between. The CDR3 has 12 amino acids. For the CDR3, the DNA is TGTGCCAGCAGCCAAGATGGGGGAGCAGCTTTCTTT. It codes for CASSQDGGAAFF. The entire variable domain, with the rest obtained from reference TRBV3-1 and TRBJ1-1, is as follows: DTAVSQTPKYLVTQMGNDKSIKCEQNLGHDTMYWYKQDSKKFLKIMFSYNNKELIINETVPNRFSPKSPDKAHLNLHINSLELGDSAVYFCASSQDGGAAFFGQGTRLTVV.

The V and J genes are TRBV24-1 and TRBJ2-1; 14 positions match TRBD2. The V segment lost 1 base and the J segment 9 bases; nucleotides outside the gene matches: 7. Germline V gene data show CDR1 as KGHDR and CDR2 as SFDVKD. CDR3 length: 17 amino acids. CDR3 residues: CATSDFTGTSGRSEQFF. The CDR3 bases are TGTGCCACCAGTGATTTCACCGGGACTAGCGGGAGAAGTGAGCAGTTCTTC.

This clonotype was detected ten times or more. The chain recombines TRBV3-1 with TRBJ2-5; D gene unclear. In germline, CDR1 is LGHDT, CDR2 YNNKEL (reference sequence). With 7 bases removed from V and 2 bases from J, the gap between germline ends came to 11 bases. The CDR3 extends over 13 amino acids. The chain's CDR3 is CASTTQNQETQYF. The CDR3 coding sequence is TGTGCCAGCACCACCCAGAATCAAGAGACCCAGTACTTC.

This clonotype was found many times. The rearrangement joins TRBV6-5 to TRBJ1-2; 7 nucleotides align to TRBD1. This CDR3 has 15 amino acids. CDR1 is MNHEY, CDR2 SVGAGI, per germline. The J segment lost 5 bases and the V segment lost 2 bases, leaving 8 bases of the junction unmatched. The CDR3 loop is CASSYPTGTDYGYTF. The CDR3 nucleotides read TGTGCCAGCAGTTACCCTACCGGGACAGATTATGGCTACACCTTC.

This clonotype has a count of ten or more. This sequence joins TRBV5-5 and TRBJ1-1; 8 bases agree with TRBD1. Trimming took 2 bases from V and 4 from J; bases not matched to a gene: 4. CDR1 SGHKS and CDR2 YYEKEE come from the germline V gene (reference sequence). The CDR3 totals 14 residues. In DNA form, the CDR3 reads TGTGCCAGCAGCTTTGCCGACAGGGGCACTGAAGCTTTCTTT. Its protein product is CASSFADRGTEAFF.

The chain links TRBV7-3 to TRBJ2-1; D is tentatively TRBD1 or TRBD2 (6 bases each). Trimming removed 5 bases at V and 9 bases at J, with 11 bases between. The CDR3 has 12 residues. Germline loops: CDR1 SGHTA, CDR2 FQGTGA. CDR3 amino acids: CASSRGGSEQFF. DNA of the CDR3: TGTGCCAGCAGCCGAGGGGGGAGTGAGCAGTTCTTC. The full variable domain, completed using reference TRBV7-3 and TRBJ2-1, is GAGVSQTPSNKVTEKGKYVELRCDPISGHTALYWYRQSLGQGPEFLIYFQGTGAADDSGLPNDRFFAVRPEGSVSTLKIQRTERGDSAVYLCASSRGGSEQFFGPGTRLTVL.

This clonotype was seen at least ten times. The rearrangement uses TRBV2 and TRBJ2-7; D is perhaps TRBD1 (6 bases). There are 13 residues in the CDR3. The germline V and J ends were trimmed by 4 bases and 7 bases, with 14 bases remaining between them. Per germline, CDR1 SNHLY and CDR2 FYNNEI. CDR3 DNA: TGTGCCAGCAGTGTTAACAGGGTGGGGGAGCAGTACTTC. Amino acid sequence: CASSVNRVGEQYF.

The chain uses TRBV6-1 and TRBJ1-1; D is undetermined. The CDR3 consists of 12 residues. The germline CDR1 and CDR2 sequences are MNHNS and SASEGT. V lost 10 bases and J 1 base, leaving 10 bases between the germline ends. The CDR3: CATPSGNTEAFF. Written as DNA, the CDR3 is TGTGCCACACCCTCCGGGAACACTGAAGCTTTCTTT.

This clonotype was seen many times. The chain combines TRBV6-1 with TRBJ1-4; D remains unclear. The CDR3 loop spans 17 amino acids. Germline loops: CDR1 MNHNS, CDR2 SASEGT. V lost 9 bases and J lost 5, with 25 bases in between. This chain's CDR3 is CASTQHTPGGINEKLFF. CDR3 sequence (DNA): TGTGCCAGTACGCAACACACCCCGGGAGGGATCAATGAAAAACTGTTTTTT.

Many counts were recorded for this clonotype. The V gene is TRBV30, the J gene TRBJ2-7; no clear D. CDR3 length: 12 residues. From germline, CDR1 is GTSNPN and CDR2 SVGIG (reference sequence). V gave up 2 bases and J gave up 1 base, with 6 bases separating them. This CDR3 is CAWSSVSYEQYF. CDR3 in DNA: TGTGCCTGGAGTTCCGTGTCCTACGAGCAGTACTTC.

This clonotype showed up just a few times. The chain combines TRBV2 with TRBJ1-1, with 7 bases that match TRBD1. The CDR3 has 14 residues. Germline-derived CDR1 and CDR2 are SNHLY and FYNNEI. J was trimmed by 4 bases and V by 2 bases; bases with no gene match: 4. The DNA for the CDR3 is TGTGCCAGCAGTGAACAGGGGGAGGGCACTGAAGCTTTCTTT. It translates to CASSEQGEGTEAFF.

This clonotype was observed a few times. The chain is built from TRBV12-3 or TRBV12-4 and TRBJ2-4; D is ambiguous. V lost 5 bases to trimming and J lost 0 bases, with 8 bases between them. CDR3 size: 14 residues. The CDR3 nucleotides are TGTGCCAGCAGTCCAGCAATAGCCAAAAACATTCAGTACTTC. Its translation: CASSPAIAKNIQYF.

CDR3 residues: CASSESTGEAFF. The CDR3 nucleotides are TGTGCCAGCAGTGAGTCGACAGGAGAAGCTTTCTTT. The rearrangement links TRBV6-1 to TRBJ1-1; a possible D gene is TRBD1 (6 bases). The CDR3 contains 12 residues. V lost 3 bases, J lost 8 bases, and 10 bases lay in between. CDR1 and CDR2 from the germline V gene are MNHNS and SASEGT.

This clonotype was observed many times. The chain recombines TRBV28 with TRBJ1-5; D unclear. CDR3 length equals 15 residues. Germline assignment: CDR1 MDHEN and CDR2 SYDVKM. V was trimmed by 2 bases and J by 3 bases, leaving 11 bases between them. The CDR3 protein is CASSLRRQTNQPQHF. The CDR3 DNA follows: TGTGCCAGCAGTTTAAGAAGGCAGACCAATCAGCCCCAGCATTTT.